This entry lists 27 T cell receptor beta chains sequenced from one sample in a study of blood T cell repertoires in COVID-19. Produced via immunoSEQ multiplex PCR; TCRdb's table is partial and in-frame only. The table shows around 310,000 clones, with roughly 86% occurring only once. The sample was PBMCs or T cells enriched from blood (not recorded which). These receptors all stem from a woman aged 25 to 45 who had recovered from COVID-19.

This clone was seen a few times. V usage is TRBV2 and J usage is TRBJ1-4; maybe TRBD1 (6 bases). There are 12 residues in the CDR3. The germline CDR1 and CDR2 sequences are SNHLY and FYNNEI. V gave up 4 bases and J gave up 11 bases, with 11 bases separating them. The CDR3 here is CASSVNRDKLFF. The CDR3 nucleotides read TGTGCCAGCAGTGTTAACAGGGATAAACTGTTTTTT. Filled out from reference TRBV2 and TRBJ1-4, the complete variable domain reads EPEVTQTPSHQVTQMGQEVILRCVPISNHLYFYWYRQILGQKVEFLVSFYNNEISEKSEIFDDQFSVERPDGSNFTLKIRSTKLEDSAMYFCASSVNRDKLFFGSGTQLSVL.

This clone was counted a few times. CDR3 sequence: CASSAGGTGNTIYF. The CDR3 DNA follows: TGTGCCAGCAGCGCAGGGGGGACGGGAAACACCATATATTTT. The V call is TRBV5-4, the J call TRBJ1-3; 7 bases line up with TRBD1. Trimming at V came to 4 bases and at J to 4 bases, leaving 5 bases not matched to a gene. Germline V gene data show CDR1 as SGHNT and CDR2 as YYREEE (reference sequence). The CDR3 covers 14 residues. The full variable domain, completed using reference TRBV5-4 and TRBJ1-3, is ETGVTQSPTHLIKTRGQQVTLRCSSQSGHNTVSWYQQALGQGPQFIFQYYREEENGRGNFPPRFSGLQFPNYSSELNVNALELDDSALYLCASSAGGTGNTIYFGEGSWLTVV.

The CDR3: CASSPETGSYEQYF. The CDR3 DNA sequence: TGTGCCAGCAGCCCAGAGACAGGTTCCTACGAGCAGTACTTC. This chain connects TRBV7-9 to TRBJ2-7, with TRBD1 as a possible D gene (6 bases). V was cut by 5 bases and J by 1 base, with 12 bases left in between. The CDR3 spans 14 residues. Germline V gene sequence: CDR1 SEHNR, CDR2 FQNEAQ (reference sequence).

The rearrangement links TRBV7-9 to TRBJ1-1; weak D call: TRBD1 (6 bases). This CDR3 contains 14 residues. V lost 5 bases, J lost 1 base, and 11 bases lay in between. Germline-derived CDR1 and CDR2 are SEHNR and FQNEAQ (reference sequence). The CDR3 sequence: CASSRTAQNTEAFF. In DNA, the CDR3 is TGTGCCAGCAGCCGGACAGCTCAGAACACTGAAGCTTTCTTT.

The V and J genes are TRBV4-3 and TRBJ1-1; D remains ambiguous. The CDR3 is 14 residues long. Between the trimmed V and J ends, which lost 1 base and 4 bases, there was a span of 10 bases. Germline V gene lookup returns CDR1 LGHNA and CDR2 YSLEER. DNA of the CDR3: TGCGCCAGCAGCCAAGGGGTGCGGGGCACTGAAGCTTTCTTT. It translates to CASSQGVRGTEAFF.

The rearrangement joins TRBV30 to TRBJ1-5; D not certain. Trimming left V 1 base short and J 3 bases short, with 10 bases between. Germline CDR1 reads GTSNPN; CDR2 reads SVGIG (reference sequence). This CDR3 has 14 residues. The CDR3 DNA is TGTGCCTGGAGTGCCGTTTTAAACAATCAGCCCCAGCATTTT. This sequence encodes CAWSAVLNNQPQHF.

CDR3 sequence reads: CATGRAGGYTEAFF. CDR3 coding DNA: TGTGCCACCGGTAGGGCAGGGGGCTACACTGAAGCTTTCTTT. The chain joins TRBV11-2 to TRBJ1-1; 8 bases agree with TRBD1. The CDR3 contains 14 residues. Trimming removed 10 bases from V and 3 bases from J; junction bases left unmatched: 10. Germline-derived CDR1 and CDR2 are SGHAT and FQNNGV. Full variable domain (missing parts from reference TRBV11-2 and TRBJ1-1): EAGVAQSPRYKIIEKRQSVAFWCNPISGHATLYWYQQILGQGPKLLIQFQNNGVVDDSQLPKDRFSAERLKGVDSTLKIQPAKLEDSAVYLCATGRAGGYTEAFFGQGTRLTVV.

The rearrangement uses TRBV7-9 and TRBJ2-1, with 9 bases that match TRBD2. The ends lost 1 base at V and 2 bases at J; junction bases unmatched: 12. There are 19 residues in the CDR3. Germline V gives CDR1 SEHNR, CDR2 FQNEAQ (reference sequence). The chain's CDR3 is CASSLVGISGSITYNEQFF. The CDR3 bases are TGTGCCAGCAGCTTAGTCGGGATTAGCGGGAGTATCACCTACAATGAGCAGTTCTTC.

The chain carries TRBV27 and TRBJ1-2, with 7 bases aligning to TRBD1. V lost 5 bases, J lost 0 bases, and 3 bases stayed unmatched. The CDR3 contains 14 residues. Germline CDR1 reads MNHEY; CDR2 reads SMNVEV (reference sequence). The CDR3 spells CASSGQVSNYGYTF. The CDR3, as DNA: TGTGCCAGCAGTGGACAGGTTTCTAACTATGGCTACACCTTC.

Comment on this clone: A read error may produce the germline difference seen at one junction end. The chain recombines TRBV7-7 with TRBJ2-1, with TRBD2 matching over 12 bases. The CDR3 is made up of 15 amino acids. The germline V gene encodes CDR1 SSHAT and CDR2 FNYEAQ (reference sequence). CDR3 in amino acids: CASSNGLAGKNEQFF. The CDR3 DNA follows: TGTGCTAGCAGCAACGGACTAGCGGGAAAAAATGAGCAGTTCTTC.

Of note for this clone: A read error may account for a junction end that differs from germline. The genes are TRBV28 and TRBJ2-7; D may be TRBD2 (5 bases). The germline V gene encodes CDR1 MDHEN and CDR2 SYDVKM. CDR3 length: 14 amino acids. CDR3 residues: CASSFPEGVRTSDF. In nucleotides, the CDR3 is TGTGCCAGCAGTTTCCCCGAGGGTGTCAGGACCTCCGACTTC.

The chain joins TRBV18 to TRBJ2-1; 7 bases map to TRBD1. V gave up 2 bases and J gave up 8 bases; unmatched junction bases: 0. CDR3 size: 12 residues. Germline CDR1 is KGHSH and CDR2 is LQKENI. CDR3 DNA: TGTGCCAGCTCACCAACAGGGGATGAGCAGTTCTTC. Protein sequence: CASSPTGDEQFF.

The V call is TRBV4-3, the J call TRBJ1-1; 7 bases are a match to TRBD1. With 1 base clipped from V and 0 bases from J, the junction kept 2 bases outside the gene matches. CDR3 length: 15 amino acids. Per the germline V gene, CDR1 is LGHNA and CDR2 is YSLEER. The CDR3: CASSQVQGLNTEAFF. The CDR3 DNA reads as TGCGCCAGCAGCCAAGTACAGGGGTTGAACACTGAAGCTTTCTTT.

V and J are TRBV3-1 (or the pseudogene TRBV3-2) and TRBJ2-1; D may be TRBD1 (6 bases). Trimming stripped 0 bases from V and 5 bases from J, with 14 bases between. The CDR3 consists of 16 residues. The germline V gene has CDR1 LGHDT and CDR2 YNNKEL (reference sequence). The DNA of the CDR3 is TGTGCCAGCAGCCAAGATCTAGGGGCAGGGGACAATGAGCAGTTCTTC. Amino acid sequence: CASSQDLGAGDNEQFF.

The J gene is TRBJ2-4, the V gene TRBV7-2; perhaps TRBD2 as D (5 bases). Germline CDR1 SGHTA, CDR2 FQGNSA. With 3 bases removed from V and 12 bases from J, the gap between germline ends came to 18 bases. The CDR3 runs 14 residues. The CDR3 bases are TGTGCCAGCAGCTTCGAGCGGTCGGGTGGTGCTCAGTACTTC. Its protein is CASSFERSGGAQYF.

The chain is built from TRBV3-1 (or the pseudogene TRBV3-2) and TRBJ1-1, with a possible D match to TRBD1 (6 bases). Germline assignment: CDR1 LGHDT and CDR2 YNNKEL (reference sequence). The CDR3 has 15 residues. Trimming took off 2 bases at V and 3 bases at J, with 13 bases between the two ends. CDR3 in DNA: TGTGCCAGCAGCCAAATTGGGGCAGGGGACACTGAAGCTTTCTTT. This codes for CASSQIGAGDTEAFF.

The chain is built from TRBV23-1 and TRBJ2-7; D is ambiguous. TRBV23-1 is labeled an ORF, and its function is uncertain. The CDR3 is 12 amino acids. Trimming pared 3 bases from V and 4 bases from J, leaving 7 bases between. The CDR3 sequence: CASSQRNYEQYF. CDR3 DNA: TGCGCCAGCAGTCAGAGGAATTACGAGCAGTACTTC.

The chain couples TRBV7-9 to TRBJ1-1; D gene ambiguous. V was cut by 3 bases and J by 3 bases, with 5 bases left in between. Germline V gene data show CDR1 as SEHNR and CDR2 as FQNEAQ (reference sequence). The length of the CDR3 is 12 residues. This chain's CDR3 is CASSLAYTEAFF. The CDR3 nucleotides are TGTGCCAGCAGCTTGGCTTACACTGAAGCTTTCTTT.

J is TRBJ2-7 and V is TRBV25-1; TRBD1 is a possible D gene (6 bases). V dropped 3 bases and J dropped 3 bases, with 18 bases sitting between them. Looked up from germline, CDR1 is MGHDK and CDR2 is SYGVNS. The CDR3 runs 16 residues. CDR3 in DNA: TGTGCCAGCAGTGATTCATCCAGGGGACCAAGCTACGAGCAGTACTTC. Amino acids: CASSDSSRGPSYEQYF.

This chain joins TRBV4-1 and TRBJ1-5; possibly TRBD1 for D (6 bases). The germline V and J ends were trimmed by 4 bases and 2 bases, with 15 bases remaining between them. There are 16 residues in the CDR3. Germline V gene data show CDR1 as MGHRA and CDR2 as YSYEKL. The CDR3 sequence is CASSLEGVTGNQPQHF. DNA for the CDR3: TGCGCCAGCAGCCTCGAGGGGGTTACAGGCAATCAGCCCCAGCATTTT.

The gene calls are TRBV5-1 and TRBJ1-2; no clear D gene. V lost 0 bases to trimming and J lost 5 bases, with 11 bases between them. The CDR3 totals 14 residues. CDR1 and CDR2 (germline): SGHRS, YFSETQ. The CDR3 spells CASSLGLAGYGYTF. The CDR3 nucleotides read TGCGCCAGCAGCTTGGGCCTCGCAGGTTATGGCTACACCTTC.

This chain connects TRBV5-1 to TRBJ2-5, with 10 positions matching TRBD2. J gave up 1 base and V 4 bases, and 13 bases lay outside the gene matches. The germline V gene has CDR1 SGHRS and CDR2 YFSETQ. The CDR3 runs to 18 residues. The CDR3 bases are TGCGCCAGCAGCGGGGGGACTAGCGTAGGTGTCGGCCAAGAGACCCAGTACTTC. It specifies CASSGGTSVGVGQETQYF.

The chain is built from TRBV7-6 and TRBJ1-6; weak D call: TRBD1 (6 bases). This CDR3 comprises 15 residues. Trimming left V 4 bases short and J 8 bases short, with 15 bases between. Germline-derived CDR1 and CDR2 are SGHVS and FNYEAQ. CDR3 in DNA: TGTGCCAGCAGCTCGGGGAGGGGGGAGGATTCACCCCTCCACTTT. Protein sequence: CASSSGRGEDSPLHF.

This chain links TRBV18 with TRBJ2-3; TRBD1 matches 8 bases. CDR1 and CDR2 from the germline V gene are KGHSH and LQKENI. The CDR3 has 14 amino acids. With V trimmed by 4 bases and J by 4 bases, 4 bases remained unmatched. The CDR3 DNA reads TGTGCCAGCTCACTCGGACAGGGCGCAGATACGCAGTATTTT. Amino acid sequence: CASSLGQGADTQYF.

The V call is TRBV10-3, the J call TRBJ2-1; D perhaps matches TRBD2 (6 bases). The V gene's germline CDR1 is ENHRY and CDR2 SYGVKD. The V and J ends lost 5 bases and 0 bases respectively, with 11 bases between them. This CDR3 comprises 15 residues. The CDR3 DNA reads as TGTGCCATCAGTAGCGGGTTAAGCTCCTACAATGAGCAGTTCTTC. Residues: CAISSGLSSYNEQFF.

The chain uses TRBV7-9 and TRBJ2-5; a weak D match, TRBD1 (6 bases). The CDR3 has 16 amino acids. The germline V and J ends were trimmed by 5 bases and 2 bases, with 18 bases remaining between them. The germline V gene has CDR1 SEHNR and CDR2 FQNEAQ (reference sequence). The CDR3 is CASSPPWDTTQETQYF. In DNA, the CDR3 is TGTGCCAGCAGCCCCCCTTGGGACACTACACAAGAGACCCAGTACTTC.

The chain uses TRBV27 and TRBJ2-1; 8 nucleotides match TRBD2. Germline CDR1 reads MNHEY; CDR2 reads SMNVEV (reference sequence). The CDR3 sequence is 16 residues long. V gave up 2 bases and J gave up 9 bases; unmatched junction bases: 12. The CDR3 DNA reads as TGTGCCAGCAGTTTAAGGAGCGGGAGCCCCATGGGTGAGCAGTTCTTC. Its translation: CASSLRSGSPMGEQFF.